The source of this TCR beta chain is a study of T-cell reconstitution after alpha-beta-depleted transplantation in children. Study conclusions and caveats: Reportedly, alpha-beta T cells present about two months post-transplant originated from several hundred expanded clones of graft origin. The high TCRbeta diversity at day 60 in some patients came from surviving recipient T cells and thymic progenitors. A year had passed since transplant, and T-cell counts and diversity by then came mostly from newly produced T cells.

Germline loops: CDR1 SGHAT, CDR2 FQNNGV. This CDR3 contains 11 residues. The library targeted TCRbeta and was prepared with unique molecular identifiers. Each CDR3 protein is one row after TCRdb ran MiXCR on the PCR reads. Of 90,000 to 120,000 distinct CDR3 sequences in the sample, about 6.5% were seen once. This clonotype was counted at least ten times. What it recognizes is unknown. The receptor comes from a male patient aged 2 to 10 who had a stem cell transplant for acute lymphoblastic leukemia, so the T cells may come from the graft donor. V and J are TRBV11-2 and TRBJ1-1; the D gene is possibly TRBD1 (5 bases). The sequencing here drew on PBMCs, mostly from graft donor cells, taken 360 days after TCRalphabeta/CD19-depleted stem cell transplant. CDR3: CAVESGTEAFF. The CDR3 bases are TGTGCTGTAGAGTCAGGGACTGAAGCTTTCTTT.